The next 13 T cell receptor beta chains were all read from a single sample in a study of cytomegalovirus exposure and HLA in healthy donors (dated by TCRdb to the late 2010s). Libraries were constructed by the immunoSEQ multiplex PCR assay. The multiplex PCR relied on a mix of 60 forward primers for TCR Vbeta segments and 13 reverse primers for TCR Jbeta segments. Here the immuneACCESS table is served through TCRdb, limited to in-frame sequences with V and J called. Missing clones are a known gap in these copies; in checked studies unresolved V genes cover under half, and the rest lacks a known reason. A total of 60,000 to 100,000 clones appear in this sample, about 79% of them only once. 1.6% of the sample is taken by the ten largest. The sequenced sample was PBMCs. The receptors come from a middle-aged man in good health and CMV-seronegative.

V and J are TRBV19 and TRBJ2-2; 14 positions agree with TRBD2. CDR1 and CDR2 (germline): LNHDA, SQIVND (reference sequence). The CDR3 extends over 15 amino acids. V shed 9 bases and J 3 bases; nucleotides not matched to a gene: 3. This chain's CDR3 is CASRGLAGDTGELFF. The CDR3 DNA reads as TGTGCCAGCAGGGGACTAGCGGGAGACACCGGGGAGCTGTTTTTT.

This clone came up a few times. The rearrangement links TRBV5-1 to TRBJ1-1, with 7 bases lining up with TRBD1. Germline CDR1 and CDR2: SGHRS and YFSETQ. V was clipped by 2 bases and J by 5 bases; unmatched bases: 12. The CDR3 consists of 16 residues. In DNA form, the CDR3 reads TGCGCCAGCAGCTTAAATAGACAGGGAGGTAATACTGAAGCTTTCTTT. Protein product: CASSLNRQGGNTEAFF.

On this clone itself: Possible read error: a much larger clone is one base away. The rearrangement uses TRBV4-1 and TRBJ1-5; TRBD1 is a possible D gene (5 bases). The CDR3 totals 18 residues. V gave up 4 bases and J gave up 1 base, with 20 bases separating them. The germline gives CDR1 MGHRA, CDR2 YSYEKL. The DNA for the CDR3 is TGCGCCAGCAGCCGAGAAGTAGGGGCCTCGAGCAGCAATCAGCCCCAGCATTTT. Its protein product is CASSREVGASSSNQPQHF.

The sample holds one count of this clone. The J gene is TRBJ1-2, the V gene TRBV2; weak D call: TRBD1 (6 bases). Between the trimmed V and J ends, which lost 7 bases and 5 bases, there was a span of 11 bases. The V gene's germline CDR1 is SNHLY and CDR2 FYNNEI. The CDR3 totals 12 residues. The CDR3 DNA is TGTGCCAGCACTAACAGGGATTATGGCTACACCTTC. Its protein product is CASTNRDYGYTF.

This clone showed up just a few times. This sequence joins TRBV5-5 and TRBJ2-3; 7 nucleotides align to TRBD1. V trimming: 4 bases; J trimming: 6 bases; junction bases outside the gene matches: 8. Germline CDR1 SGHKS, CDR2 YYEKEE (reference sequence). CDR3 length equals 14 residues. CDR3: CASSRTGFADTQYF. CDR3 coding DNA: TGTGCCAGCAGCCGGACAGGATTCGCGGATACGCAGTATTTT.

This clone was counted between two and nine times. The rearrangement joins TRBV28 to TRBJ1-5, with 8 bases matching TRBD1. In germline, CDR1 is MDHEN, CDR2 SYDVKM. This CDR3 is 17 amino acids long. The V segment lost 5 bases and the J segment 12 bases; nucleotides outside the gene matches: 21. CDR3: CASSPRHGTGGNRFQHF. CDR3 bases: TGTGCCAGCAGTCCTAGACATGGGACAGGTGGGAACAGGTTCCAGCATTTT.

The chain couples TRBV11-2 to TRBJ1-4; tentative D call: TRBD1 (5 bases). V was trimmed by 5 bases and J by 5 bases, leaving 15 bases between them. The germline gives CDR1 SGHAT, CDR2 FQNNGV. The CDR3 is 15 amino acids. This chain's CDR3 is CASSPPGRGNEKLFF. DNA of the CDR3: TGTGCCAGCAGCCCTCCGGGACGGGGGAATGAAAAACTGTTTTTT.

The chain uses TRBV19 and TRBJ2-2, with D perhaps TRBD1 (6 bases). The V end lost 6 bases, the J end lost 0 bases, and 11 bases lay between the germline ends. Germline V lookup: CDR1 LNHDA, CDR2 SQIVND (reference sequence). The CDR3 sequence is 15 residues long. For the CDR3, the DNA is TGTGCCAGTAGACCTGGGACAACGAACACCGGGGAGCTGTTTTTT. Protein product: CASRPGTTNTGELFF.

The V gene is TRBV5-8, the J gene TRBJ1-2; D remains unclear. The CDR3 consists of 13 residues. CDR1 SGHTS and CDR2 YDEGEE come from the germline V gene. V lost 0 bases and J lost 10, with 13 bases in between. The CDR3 region has the DNA TGTGCCAGCAGCTTGGGACATCTTAGTGACTACACCTTC. Protein: CASSLGHLSDYTF.

The J gene is TRBJ1-4, the V gene TRBV10-3; a possible D gene is TRBD1 (5 bases). This CDR3 spans 16 amino acids. Germline V gene data show CDR1 as ENHRY and CDR2 as SYGVKD. V lost 4 bases to trimming and J lost 0 bases, with 12 bases between them. The CDR3 DNA reads TGTGCCATCAGTGCAATACGACAGACAACTAATGAAAAACTGTTTTTT. Encoded protein: CAISAIRQTTNEKLFF.

The CDR3 DNA follows: TGTGCCAGCAGTTCATCCAGGGGCGGTCGAACGGCCGAGCAGTACTTC. As protein: CASSSSRGGRTAEQYF. The chain joins TRBV6-5 to TRBJ2-7; maybe TRBD1 (6 bases). This CDR3 is 16 amino acids long. The V gene lost 4 bases and the J gene lost 6 bases, with 22 bases spanning the gap. The germline V gene has CDR1 MNHEY and CDR2 SVGAGI.

The chain couples TRBV28 to TRBJ2-5, with 8 bases lining up with TRBD2. Near its end, the DNA agrees better with TRBJ2-7, so the J call may be wrong. The CDR3 consists of 14 residues. Germline V gives CDR1 MDHEN, CDR2 SYDVKM. Written as DNA, the CDR3 is TGTGCCAGCAGTATAACCGGGACTAGCTACGAGCAGTACTTC. As protein: CASSITGTSYEQYF.

V usage is TRBV7-9 and J usage is TRBJ2-7, with a weak D call TRBD1 (5 bases). Germline-derived CDR1 and CDR2 are SEHNR and FQNEAQ (reference sequence). CDR3 length: 13 amino acids. V was shortened by 7 bases and J by 6 bases, with 16 bases between the two germline ends. The DNA for the CDR3 is TGTGCCAGCAACCCAGGGATTTCAGGCGAGCAGTACTTC. As protein: CASNPGISGEQYF.